Presented here are 9 T cell receptor beta chains from one specimen sequenced in a study of cytomegalovirus exposure and HLA in healthy donors (dated by TCRdb to between 2016 and 2019). The library was generated by the immunoSEQ multiplex PCR assay. A mixture of 60 forward primers for TCR Vbeta segments and 13 reverse primers for TCR Jbeta segments was used in the multiplex PCR. TCRdb's version of the immuneACCESS table is confined to in-frame rearrangements and falls short of the full clone set. An unresolved V gene accounts for under half of the shortfall where checked; the remainder is of unknown origin. The sample records 100,000 or so clones, roughly 85% of which are singletons. The ten top clones hold approximately 3.9% of the sample. The specimen was PBMCs. The receptor set was obtained from a man aged 25-40 years in good health and CMV-seronegative.

The chain recombines TRBV18 with TRBJ1-1, with a weak D call TRBD1 (6 bases). Trimming left V 4 bases short and J 1 base short, with 7 bases between. CDR3 length: 13 residues. Per the germline V gene, CDR1 is KGHSH and CDR2 is LQKENI. In nucleotides, the CDR3 is TGTGCCAGCTCACAGGACAGGAACACTGAAGCTTTCTTT. Residues: CASSQDRNTEAFF. Full variable domain (remainder filled in from reference TRBV18 and TRBJ1-1): NAGVMQNPRHLVRRRGQEARLRCSPMKGHSHVYWYRQLPEEGLKFMVYLQKENIIDESGMPKERFSAEFPKEGPSILRIQQVVRGDSAAYFCASSQDRNTEAFFGQGTRLTVV.

CDR3 bases: TGTGCCAGCAGCGCCCCCTTTGACTCGGCTAGCACAGATACGCAGTATTTT. This encodes CASSAPFDSASTDTQYF. This sequence joins TRBV9 and TRBJ2-3; the D is unclear. V was clipped by 3 bases and J by 0 bases, with 17 bases between them. Per the germline V gene, CDR1 is SGDLS and CDR2 is YYNGEE. The CDR3 runs 17 residues.

This rearrangement joins TRBV4-1 to TRBJ1-1; 8 bases agree with TRBD1. CDR1 is MGHRA and CDR2 is YSYEKL in the germline V gene. CDR3 size: 16 residues. J was trimmed by 1 base and V by 3 bases; bases with no gene match: 7. Here the CDR3 DNA reads TGCGCCAGCAGCCACCAGGCCGGGACAGGGAACACTGAAGCTTTCTTT. Its protein product is CASSHQAGTGNTEAFF.

This chain connects TRBV28 to TRBJ2-2, with TRBD1 identical over 9 bases. Trimming at V came to 4 bases and at J to 5 bases, leaving 8 bases not matched to a gene. From germline, CDR1 is MDHEN and CDR2 SYDVKM. CDR3 length: 16 residues. The CDR3 loop is CASSYWTGASTGELFF. In nucleotides, the CDR3 is TGTGCCAGCAGTTATTGGACAGGGGCTTCTACCGGGGAGCTGTTTTTT.

Only one count was recorded for this clone. This sequence joins TRBV30 and TRBJ2-7; TRBD1 aligns across 8 bases. V gave up 1 base and J gave up 6 bases; unmatched junction bases: 5. The length of the CDR3 is 13 residues. Germline V gives CDR1 GTSNPN, CDR2 SVGIG (reference sequence). CDR3 sequence: CAWSDRGWSEQYF. The DNA of the CDR3 is TGTGCCTGGAGTGACAGGGGGTGGTCCGAGCAGTACTTC.

The chain carries TRBV11-2 and TRBJ2-5; 7 bases map to TRBD2. The V segment lost 4 bases and the J segment 5 bases; nucleotides outside the gene matches: 10. CDR1 and CDR2 (germline): SGHAT, FQNNGV. The CDR3 is 15 residues long. The chain's CDR3 is CASSSLAGVKETQYF. CDR3 in DNA: TGTGCCAGCAGCTCCCTTGCGGGAGTCAAGGAGACCCAGTACTTC.

The gene calls are TRBV6-5 and TRBJ2-7, with 13 bases identical to TRBD2. Trimming took 5 bases from V and 4 from J; bases not matched to a gene: 5. The CDR3 covers 15 residues. Germline-derived CDR1 and CDR2 are MNHEY and SVGAGI. CDR3 coding DNA: TGTGCCAGCAGTCGGACTAGCGGGAGCCCTTACGAGCAGTACTTC. Translation gives CASSRTSGSPYEQYF.

The genes are TRBV9 and TRBJ1-6, with D possibly being TRBD1 (5 bases). Germline CDR1 SGDLS, CDR2 YYNGEE. V shed 4 bases and J shed 10 bases, with 24 bases lying between them. This CDR3 is built from 17 residues. As DNA, the CDR3 is TGTGCCAGCAGCTCTAGGGTTAGGGGTACGTCTTTCTCACCCCTCCACTTT. Its protein is CASSSRVRGTSFSPLHF.

V is TRBV5-1 and J is TRBJ2-3, with 16 positions matching TRBD2. Germline trimming cut 3 bases from V and 2 bases from J; bases unmatched to any gene: 12. The CDR3 loop spans 20 amino acids. From germline, CDR1 is SGHRS and CDR2 YFSETQ. The CDR3 sequence: CASSSPGLAGGAKPTDTQYF. CDR3 DNA: TGCGCCAGCAGCTCCCCGGGACTAGCGGGAGGGGCTAAACCCACAGATACGCAGTATTTT.